Below, 21 T cell receptor beta chains from the same sample are listed, as sequenced in a study of vaccination and CD4 T cells after COVID-19. The treatment is: roughly 10-day PBMC culture with coronavirus spike peptide pools or control peptides (ViraFEST assay). The Oncomine TCR Beta short-read assay was applied to DNA of cultured CD4+ T cells. Each CDR3 protein is one row after TCRdb ran MiXCR on the PCR reads. Of approximately 15,000 distinct CDR3 sequences listed, about four fifths were seen once; the top ten hold roughly 8.8%. Antigens for these TCRs are unknown. The source was CD4+ T cells from blood, cultured in vitro, collected after SARS-CoV-2 vaccination. These receptors originate from a human donor who received a COVID-19 vaccine.

The V call is TRBV7-9, the J call TRBJ1-3; D is unresolved. The V end lost 3 bases, the J end lost 2 bases, and 8 bases lay between the germline ends. The V gene's germline CDR1 is SEHNR and CDR2 FQNEAQ (reference sequence). This CDR3 is built from 14 residues. Here the CDR3 reads CASSFSTTGNTIYF. DNA for the CDR3: TGTGCCAGCAGCTTTTCCACAACTGGAAACACCATATATTTT. Full variable domain (remainder filled in from reference TRBV7-9 and TRBJ1-3): DTGVSQNPRHKITKRGQNVTFRCDPISEHNRLYWYRQTLGQGPEFLTYFQNEAQLEKSRLLSDRFSAERPKGSFSTLEIQRTEQGDSAMYLCASSFSTTGNTIYFGEGSWLTVV.

The chain has TRBV20-1 and TRBJ2-1; D could derive from TRBD1 or TRBD2 (6 bases each). The CDR3 has 15 residues. Germline assignment: CDR1 DFQATT and CDR2 SNEGSKA (reference sequence). Trimming took 6 bases from V and 3 from J, leaving 18 bases between them. This CDR3 is CSAATGRDSYNEQFF. CDR3 bases: TGCAGTGCAGCAACAGGGCGGGATAGCTACAATGAGCAGTTCTTC.

This clonotype has just a few counts. The J gene is TRBJ1-2, the V gene TRBV6-1, with 8 bases lining up with TRBD1. V lost 6 bases and J lost 4; bases outside the gene matches: 7. The CDR3 contains 14 residues. Germline loops: CDR1 MNHNS, CDR2 SASEGT. In nucleotides, the CDR3 is TGTGCCAGCAGGCATGCTCAGGGGGCCTATGGCTACACCTTC. Protein sequence: CASRHAQGAYGYTF.

This clonotype was seen only once. The chain is built from TRBV12-3 or TRBV12-4 and TRBJ2-2; the match to TRBD2 covers 14 bases. The CDR3 runs 18 residues. V gave up 6 bases and J gave up 3 bases; unmatched junction bases: 9. This chain's CDR3 is CASSKRLAGGPDTGELFF. In DNA, the CDR3 is TGTGCCAGCAGCAAACGACTAGCGGGGGGGCCAGACACCGGGGAGCTGTTTTTT.

The chain combines TRBV20-1 with TRBJ1-6, with a possible D match to TRBD1 (5 bases). CDR3 length equals 16 residues. Germline V CDR1 and CDR2: DFQATT, SNEGSKA (reference sequence). The germline V and J ends were trimmed by 3 bases and 0 bases, with 12 bases remaining between them. The CDR3 sequence is CSARGGFSSYNSPLHF. CDR3 bases: TGCAGTGCTAGGGGGGGGTTTAGCTCCTATAATTCACCCCTCCACTTT.

The chain links TRBV20-1 to TRBJ2-7; D may match TRBD1 or TRBD2 (6 bases each). CDR3 length: 13 amino acids. CDR1 and CDR2 (germline): DFQATT, SNEGSKA (reference sequence). The V end lost 0 bases, the J end lost 5 bases, and 11 bases lay between the germline ends. CDR3 nucleotide sequence: TGCAGTGCTAGAGATTGGGGGGCGAACGAGCAGTACTTC. Protein sequence: CSARDWGANEQYF.

This CDR3 is CASSFGNTEAFF. The CDR3 nucleotides are TGTGCCAGCAGCTTCGGGAACACTGAAGCTTTCTTT. The chain carries TRBV11-3 and TRBJ1-1; no firm D call. Germline V lookup: CDR1 SGHNT, CDR2 YENEEA. The CDR3 has 12 amino acids. The germline V and J ends were trimmed by 3 bases and 1 base, with 3 bases remaining between them.

The CDR3 nucleotides are TGCAGTGCTAGAGTCCGAAGTCAGGACAGGGGGTCTTATGGCTACACCTTC. This codes for CSARVRSQDRGSYGYTF. J is TRBJ1-2 and V is TRBV20-1; 10 nucleotides align to TRBD1. Germline V gene data show CDR1 as DFQATT and CDR2 as SNEGSKA (reference sequence). Trimming at V came to 1 base and at J to 5 bases, leaving 13 bases not matched to a gene. This CDR3 has 17 amino acids.

This rearrangement joins TRBV6-2 or TRBV6-3 to TRBJ2-2, with 11 positions matching TRBD2. The CDR3 runs 15 residues. Germline V gene lookup returns CDR1 MNHEY and CDR2 SVGEGT. The junction had 5 bases not matched to a gene; V was cut back by 4 bases and J by 7 bases. CDR3 coding DNA: TGTGCCAGCAGTTCTGCTAGCGGGGGGATCGGGGAGCTGTTTTTT. Translated: CASSSASGGIGELFF.

The chain recombines TRBV6-1 with TRBJ2-7; the D gene is possibly TRBD2 (6 bases). Trimming cost V 6 bases and J 2 bases, with 17 bases left between them. The CDR3 extends over 15 amino acids. Looked up from germline, CDR1 is MNHNS and CDR2 is SASEGT. DNA for the CDR3: TGTGCCAGCAGCCGGTCGGCGGGGAGAGCCTACGAGCAGTACTTC. Its protein product is CASSRSAGRAYEQYF.

The chain combines TRBV20-1 with TRBJ2-5; TRBD2 matches 9 bases. This CDR3 contains 16 residues. The V segment lost 6 bases and the J segment 4 bases; nucleotides outside the gene matches: 15. In germline, CDR1 is DFQATT, CDR2 SNEGSKA (reference sequence). CDR3: CSAPGGGTREGETQYF. CDR3 in DNA: TGCAGTGCCCCCGGGGGAGGGACGCGGGAGGGAGAGACCCAGTACTTC.

This chain links TRBV10-3 with TRBJ1-2, with no clear D. This CDR3 is 11 amino acids long. Germline loops: CDR1 ENHRY, CDR2 SYGVKD. V was pared by 8 bases and J by 5 bases, with 9 bases between. As DNA, the CDR3 is TGTGCCATCGGTCTGGGTTATGGCTACACCTTC. Translation gives CAIGLGYGYTF.

CDR3 nucleotide sequence: TGTGCCTGGAGTGTTTGGGGGGGCACAGATACGCAGTATTTT. Translation gives CAWSVWGGTDTQYF. The chain is built from TRBV30 and TRBJ2-3; a possible D gene is TRBD2 (6 bases). The length of the CDR3 is 14 residues. Germline V gene data show CDR1 as GTSNPN and CDR2 as SVGIG (reference sequence). Deletions cut 0 bases from V and 1 base from J, with 8 bases between.

The rearrangement uses TRBV6-1 and TRBJ2-5; unclear D gene. There are 14 residues in the CDR3. Germline CDR1 and CDR2: MNHNS and SASEGT. V was cut by 4 bases and J by 4 bases, with 13 bases left in between. The CDR3 bases are TGTGCCAGCAGTGTAGGCGAGGCCCGAGAGACCCAGTACTTC. It specifies CASSVGEARETQYF.

The rearrangement joins TRBV7-2 to TRBJ1-5, with D perhaps matching TRBD1 (5 bases). V lost 5 bases to trimming and J lost 0 bases, with 8 bases between them. The CDR3 is 14 amino acids. From germline, CDR1 is SGHTA and CDR2 FQGNSA. Here the CDR3 DNA reads TGTGCCAGCAGCCAGGGACTTAGCAATCAGCCCCAGCATTTT. Amino acids: CASSQGLSNQPQHF. The full variable domain, rest sourced from reference TRBV7-2 and TRBJ1-5, is GAGVSQSPSNKVTEKGKDVELRCDPISGHTALYWYRQSLGQGLEFLIYFQGNSAPDKSGLPSDRFSAERTGGSVSTLTIQRTQQEDSAVYLCASSQGLSNQPQHFGDGTRLSIL.

The genes are TRBV6-1 and TRBJ1-6; tentative D call: TRBD1 (6 bases). The CDR3 spans 13 residues. Trimming took 4 bases from V and 6 from J, leaving 7 bases between them. The germline CDR1 and CDR2 sequences are MNHNS and SASEGT. CDR3 region: CASSGTVNSPLHF. In nucleotides, the CDR3 is TGTGCCAGCAGTGGGACAGTTAATTCACCCCTCCACTTT.

J is TRBJ1-5 and V is TRBV7-2; 7 bases are a match to TRBD1. Losses at the gene ends were 5 bases for V and 3 bases for J; bases not matched to a gene: 7. Germline V CDR1 and CDR2: SGHTA, FQGNSA. This CDR3 is built from 15 residues. CDR3 DNA: TGTGCCAGCAGCGCTCGAACAGGGGACAATCAGCCCCAGCATTTT. This encodes CASSARTGDNQPQHF.

V usage is TRBV20-1 and J usage is TRBJ1-2, with D possibly TRBD1 on 5 matching bases. The germline V and J ends were trimmed by 1 base and 6 bases, with 18 bases remaining between them. The CDR3 is 15 amino acids. Germline V gene lookup returns CDR1 DFQATT and CDR2 SNEGSKA (reference sequence). This CDR3 is CSARGGPGDVNGYTF. The CDR3 bases are TGCAGTGCTAGAGGGGGACCGGGGGACGTAAATGGCTACACCTTC.

This clonotype occurred a few times. This chain joins TRBV7-9 and TRBJ2-5, with unresolved D. This CDR3 spans 18 amino acids. Trimming stripped 1 base from V and 4 bases from J, with 22 bases between. Germline lookup yields CDR1 SEHNR and CDR2 FQNEAQ (reference sequence). CDR3 protein: CASSLGQGSSSSPETQYF. CDR3 bases: TGTGCCAGCAGCTTAGGTCAAGGCAGCTCGTCGTCCCCAGAGACCCAGTACTTC.

The CDR3 sequence is CSAASETSAVEQFF. CDR3 nucleotides: TGCAGTGCCGCCTCGGAGACTAGCGCCGTCGAGCAGTTCTTC. The gene calls are TRBV20-1 and TRBJ2-1, with 8 bases matching TRBD2. Germline CDR1 reads DFQATT; CDR2 reads SNEGSKA (reference sequence). The V and J ends lost 6 bases and 10 bases, in that order; junction bases with no gene match: 14. This CDR3 contains 14 residues.

The chain has TRBV27 and TRBJ1-6; a weak D match, TRBD1 (5 bases). This CDR3 has 16 residues. Germline-derived CDR1 and CDR2 are MNHEY and SMNVEV (reference sequence). The ends were cut back, 5 bases at V and 0 bases at J, with 11 bases in the middle. CDR3 DNA: TGTGCCAGCAGTCGACAGTCCCTCTCCTATAATTCACCCCTCCACTTT. Amino acid sequence: CASSRQSLSYNSPLHF.